This entry concerns a single TCR beta chain. The junction had 10 bases not matched to a gene; V was cut back by 4 bases and J by 6 bases. Germline V lookup: CDR1 SEHNR, CDR2 FQNEAQ (reference sequence). The CDR3 has 15 amino acids. This entry is derived from a study of blood T cell repertoires in COVID-19. Per the authors' pipeline: Reference gene primer amplification in the assay estimated nucleated cell counts. TCRdb's table, derived via immunoSEQ multiplex PCR, lists solely in-frame clones and lacks some. D and trimming were read from the DNA, whereas the V and J calls and clone size are those reported in that table. The profile shows under 35,000 clones, 85% to 90% of them singletons.

The receptor's source is a man between 65 and 85 years old with active COVID-19. The sequenced sample consisted of peripheral blood. This rearrangement joins TRBV7-9 to TRBJ2-5, with 8 positions matching TRBD2. The CDR3 loop is CASSSGAGDSKTQYF. The CDR3 coding sequence is TGTGCCAGCAGCTCAGGAGCGGGGGACTCGAAGACCCAGTACTTC.